Listed below are T cell receptor beta chains from one sample, sequenced in a study of naive and memory T cell subsets. MiXCR, applied by TCRdb to the 5' RACE reads, yields one record per CDR3 protein. The sample records over 20,000 distinct CDR3 sequences, under 30% being singletons. The receptor source for this set is a female donor in good health. The conserved cysteine and the conserved F or W are not part of the CDR3 here. D genes are given only for firm matches.

J gene	V gene	D gene	CDR3 protein
TRBJ1-5	TRBV6-1	.	ASSQGPSQPQH
TRBJ2-3	TRBV4-1	TRBD2	ASSQDLREGDTQY
TRBJ2-1	TRBV2	TRBD2	ASSLLTPLAGGQGEQF
TRBJ1-5	TRBV6-6	TRBD1	ASIPDRGYQPQH
TRBJ2-3	TRBV11-2	.	ASSAPGGRYTDTQY
TRBJ2-2	TRBV29-1	TRBD2	SVHGGLGELF
TRBJ2-5	TRBV20-1	.	SAGGTAKETQY
TRBJ2-7	TRBV20-1	TRBD2	SAKTLGLASDEQY
TRBJ2-5	TRBV29-1	.	SVERTDQETQY
TRBJ1-5	TRBV20-1	TRBD1	SAEDRGSNQPQH
TRBJ1-2	TRBV4-1	.	ASSLKLSEGGPYGYT
TRBJ1-6	TRBV20-1	.	SASRGTLRRAPLH
TRBJ1-4	TRBV20-1	.	SARVGGTYEKLF
TRBJ2-3	TRBV20-1	TRBD2	SSRTSGEMDTQY
TRBJ1-1	TRBV29-1	.	SVLGWPAGPSNTEAF
TRBJ2-7	TRBV29-1	TRBD1	SVEGTGRYEQY
TRBJ2-1	TRBV19	.	ASKRDEQF
TRBJ2-1	TRBV20-1	.	SASPRDYNEQF
TRBJ2-3	TRBV20-1	.	SASRPGGTDTQY
TRBJ1-1	TRBV7-9	.	ASSLMNSDTEAF
TRBJ2-7	TRBV27	.	ASSLEGSLLLYEQY
TRBJ2-1	TRBV6-2/TRBV6-3	TRBD2	ASRLAGTYNEQF
TRBJ2-1	TRBV28	TRBD2	ASSPPGLAGFNNEQF
TRBJ1-2	TRBV13	.	ASSLVRGKGGYT
TRBJ1-4	TRBV12-3/TRBV12-4	TRBD1	ASSRDRRFKLNEKLF
TRBJ2-4	TRBV6-5	.	ASSPRQTYLSKNIQY
TRBJ1-2	TRBV28	.	ASSYIGNYGYT
TRBJ1-2	TRBV6-1	.	ASTTGTHGIYGYT
TRBJ1-5	TRBV7-2	.	ASSLRGNQPQH
TRBJ2-3	TRBV7-2	.	ASSQYTDTQY
TRBJ1-5	TRBV19	.	ASNEKRGWGNQPQH
TRBJ2-3	TRBV7-8	.	ASSITDTQY
TRBJ1-4	TRBV10-3	TRBD1	AIGAGGFEKLF
TRBJ2-1	TRBV20-1	TRBD2	SARGGIAGGHGVEQF
TRBJ2-1	TRBV10-3	TRBD1	AISEPSYTGEGQF
TRBJ2-7	TRBV20-1	.	SAQDYRAKYEQY
TRBJ2-5	TRBV20-1	TRBD2	SASRLAGQETQY
TRBJ2-1	TRBV7-2	.	ASRKGPGRDHEQF
TRBJ2-1	TRBV11-2	.	ASSPSGPYSEQF
TRBJ1-5	TRBV7-2	.	ASSLARGDDQPQH
TRBJ2-3	TRBV10-2	.	ASSDPGSGREDTQY
TRBJ2-7	TRBV6-5	.	ASRGVNEQY
TRBJ1-1	TRBV18	.	ASSPARLQLNWNTEAF
TRBJ2-3	TRBV7-2	.	ASSLDPSPRTDTQY
TRBJ2-5	TRBV7-8	TRBD1	ASSNRDRGSPREETQY
TRBJ1-2	TRBV18	.	ASSPSDREYGYT
TRBJ1-2	TRBV3-1	.	ASSQERKAAGA
TRBJ2-7	TRBV11-2	.	ASSSNRAVHEQY
TRBJ2-3	TRBV6-5	TRBD2	ASSLSGGGTDTQY
TRBJ2-1	TRBV7-8	TRBD2	ASSSELAEGQF
TRBJ2-7	TRBV30	.	AGGWGPEQY